A selection of T cell receptor beta chains follows, all from one sample in a study of CD8 T cells in ankylosing spondylitis. TCRdb fed the 5' RACE reads into MiXCR, producing one record per CDR3 protein. Seen here are 150,000 to 200,000 distinct CDR3 sequences, approximately 32% observed once, and the top ten hold 4.5% to 6%. Sequenced input: synovial fluid, either unsorted or a sorted T cell fraction (not recorded which). The receptors stem from a male donor with ankylosing spondylitis. Both conserved end residues are part of each CDR3. The order of the fields is D gene, CDR3 length, J gene, clone size, V gene, CDR3 protein. The D gene is left open where the match is weak. Only some rows state a clone size, as once, few, many or a class for expanded clones.

D: -
length: 14
J: TRBJ2-7
size: many
V: TRBV7-2
CDR3: CASSLAGPSGEQYF

D: -
length: 14
J: TRBJ2-1
size: -
V: TRBV19
CDR3: CASSSHTRGNEQFF

D: -
length: 13
J: TRBJ1-5
size: -
V: TRBV7-9
CDR3: CASSFGRAIPQHF

D: TRBD1
length: 16
J: TRBJ1-3
size: few
V: TRBV5-1
CDR3: CASSPQTGGSGNTIYF

D: -
length: 16
J: TRBJ2-2
size: many
V: TRBV2
CDR3: CASSERLVSSAGELFF

D: -
length: 14
J: TRBJ1-1
size: -
V: TRBV29-1
CDR3: CSVALLDKNTEAFF

D: -
length: 15
J: TRBJ2-3
size: -
V: TRBV7-3
CDR3: CASSLMAGPGDTQYF

D: -
length: 14
J: TRBJ2-5
size: -
V: TRBV12-2
CDR3: CASRLAVEEETQYF

D: -
length: 16
J: TRBJ2-2
size: -
V: TRBV5-1
CDR3: CASSLWALSGPGELFF

D: -
length: 17
J: TRBJ1-1
size: few
V: TRBV18
CDR3: CASSPPNAQGQGTEAFF

D: TRBD1
length: 15
J: TRBJ1-2
size: many
V: TRBV12-3/TRBV12-4
CDR3: CASSRPGQGVYGYTF

D: TRBD2
length: 14
J: TRBJ2-3
size: many
V: TRBV20-1
CDR3: CSARTAGGIDTQYF